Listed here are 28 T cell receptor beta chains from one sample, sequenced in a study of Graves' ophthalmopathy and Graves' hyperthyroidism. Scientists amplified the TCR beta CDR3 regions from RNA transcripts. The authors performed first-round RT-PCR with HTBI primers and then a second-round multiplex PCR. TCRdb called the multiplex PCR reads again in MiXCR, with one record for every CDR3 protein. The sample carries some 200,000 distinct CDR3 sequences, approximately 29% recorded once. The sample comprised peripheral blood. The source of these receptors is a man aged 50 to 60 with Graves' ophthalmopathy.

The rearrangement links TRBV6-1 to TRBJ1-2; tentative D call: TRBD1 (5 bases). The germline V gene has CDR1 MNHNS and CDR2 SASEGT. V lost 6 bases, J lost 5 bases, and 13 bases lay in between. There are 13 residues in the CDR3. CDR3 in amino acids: CASSRDLGYGYTF. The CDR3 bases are TGTGCCAGCAGCAGGGACCTGGGATATGGCTACACCTTC.

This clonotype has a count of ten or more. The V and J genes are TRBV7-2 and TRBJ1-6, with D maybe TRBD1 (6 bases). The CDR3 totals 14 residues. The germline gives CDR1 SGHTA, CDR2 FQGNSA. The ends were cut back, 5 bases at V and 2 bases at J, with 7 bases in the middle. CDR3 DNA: TGTGCCAGCAGCGCAGGGGCCTATAATTCACCCCTCCACTTT. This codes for CASSAGAYNSPLHF.

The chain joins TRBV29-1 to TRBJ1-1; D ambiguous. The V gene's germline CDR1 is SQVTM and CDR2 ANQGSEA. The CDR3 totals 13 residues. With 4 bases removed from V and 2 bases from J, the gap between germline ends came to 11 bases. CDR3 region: CSVAQTANTEAFF. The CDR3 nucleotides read TGCAGCGTTGCTCAGACGGCCAACACTGAAGCTTTCTTT.

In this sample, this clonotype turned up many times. The CDR3 here is CASSLYQGYEQYF. CDR3 DNA: TGCGCCAGCAGCTTGTATCAGGGCTACGAGCAGTACTTC. The J gene is TRBJ2-7, the V gene TRBV5-1; TRBD1 is a possible D gene (5 bases). This CDR3 has 13 amino acids. V lost 1 base to trimming and J lost 3 bases, with 8 bases between them. CDR1 and CDR2 (germline): SGHRS, YFSETQ.

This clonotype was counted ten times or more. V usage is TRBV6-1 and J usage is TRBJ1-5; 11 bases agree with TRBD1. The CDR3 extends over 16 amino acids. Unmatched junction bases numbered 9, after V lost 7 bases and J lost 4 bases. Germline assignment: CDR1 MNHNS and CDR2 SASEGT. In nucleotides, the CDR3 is TGTGCCAGCAAGGGACAGGGGGGCGGGGGGAATCAGCCCCAGCATTTT. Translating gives CASKGQGGGGNQPQHF.

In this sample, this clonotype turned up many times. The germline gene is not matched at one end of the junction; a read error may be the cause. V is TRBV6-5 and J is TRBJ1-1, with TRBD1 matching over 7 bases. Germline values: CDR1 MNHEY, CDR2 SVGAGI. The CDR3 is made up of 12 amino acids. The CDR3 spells CAIRGGGAEASF. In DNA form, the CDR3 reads TGTGCCATCAGGGGGGGGGGCGCTGAAGCTTCCTTT.

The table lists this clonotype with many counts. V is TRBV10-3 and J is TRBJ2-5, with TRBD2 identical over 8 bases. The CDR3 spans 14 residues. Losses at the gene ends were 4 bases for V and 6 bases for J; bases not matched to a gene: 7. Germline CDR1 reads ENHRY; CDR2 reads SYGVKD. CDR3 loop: CAISGERESKTQYF. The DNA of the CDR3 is TGTGCCATCAGTGGTGAGCGGGAGAGTAAGACCCAGTACTTC.

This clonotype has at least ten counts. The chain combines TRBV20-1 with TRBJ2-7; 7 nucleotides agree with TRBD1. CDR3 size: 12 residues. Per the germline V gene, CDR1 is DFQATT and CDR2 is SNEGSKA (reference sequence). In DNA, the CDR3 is TGCTCCTATCCGGGACAGACCTACGAGCAGTACTTC. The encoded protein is CSYPGQTYEQYF.

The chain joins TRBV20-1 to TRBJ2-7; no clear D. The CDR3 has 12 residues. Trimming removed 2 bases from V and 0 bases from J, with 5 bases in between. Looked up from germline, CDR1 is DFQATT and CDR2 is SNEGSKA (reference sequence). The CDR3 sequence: CSARKDSYEQYF. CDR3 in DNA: TGCAGTGCTAGAAAGGACTCCTACGAGCAGTACTTC.

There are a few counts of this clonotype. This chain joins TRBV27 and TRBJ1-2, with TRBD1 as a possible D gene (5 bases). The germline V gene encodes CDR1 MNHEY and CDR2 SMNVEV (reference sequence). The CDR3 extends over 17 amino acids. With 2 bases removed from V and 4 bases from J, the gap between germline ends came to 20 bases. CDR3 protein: CASSLEAGTANGYGYTF. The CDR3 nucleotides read TGTGCCAGCAGTTTAGAGGCGGGGACGGCCAATGGCTATGGCTACACCTTC.

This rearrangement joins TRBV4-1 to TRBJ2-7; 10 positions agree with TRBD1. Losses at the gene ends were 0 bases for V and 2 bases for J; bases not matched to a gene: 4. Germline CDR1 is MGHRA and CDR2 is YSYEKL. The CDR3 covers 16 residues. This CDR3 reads CASSQDMGTGAYEQYF. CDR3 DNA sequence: TGCGCCAGCAGCCAAGACATGGGGACAGGGGCCTACGAGCAGTACTTC.

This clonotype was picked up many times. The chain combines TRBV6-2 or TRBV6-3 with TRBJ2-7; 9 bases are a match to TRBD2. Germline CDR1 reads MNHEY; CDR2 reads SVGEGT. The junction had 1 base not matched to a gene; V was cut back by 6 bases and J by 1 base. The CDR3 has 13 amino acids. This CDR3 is CASRTSGSYEQYF. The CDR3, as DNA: TGTGCCAGCAGGACTAGCGGTTCCTACGAGCAGTACTTC.

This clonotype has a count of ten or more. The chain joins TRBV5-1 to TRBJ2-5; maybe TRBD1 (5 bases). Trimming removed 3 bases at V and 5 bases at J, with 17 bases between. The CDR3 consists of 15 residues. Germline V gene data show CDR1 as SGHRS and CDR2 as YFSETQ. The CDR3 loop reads CASSSGQGAGETQYF. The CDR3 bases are TGCGCCAGCAGCTCCGGTCAGGGTGCAGGGGAGACCCAGTACTTC.

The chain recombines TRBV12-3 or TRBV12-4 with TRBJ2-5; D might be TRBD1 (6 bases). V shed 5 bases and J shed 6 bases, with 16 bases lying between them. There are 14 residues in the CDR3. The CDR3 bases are TGTGCCAGCAGTCAGATACAGGGAACAAAGACCCAGTACTTC. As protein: CASSQIQGTKTQYF.

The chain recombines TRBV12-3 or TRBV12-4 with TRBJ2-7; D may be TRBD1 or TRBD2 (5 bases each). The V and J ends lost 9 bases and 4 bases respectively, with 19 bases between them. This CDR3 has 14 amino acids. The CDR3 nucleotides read TGTGCCAGTCTAGGGTGGGGGACGGAATACGAGCAGTACTTC. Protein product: CASLGWGTEYEQYF.

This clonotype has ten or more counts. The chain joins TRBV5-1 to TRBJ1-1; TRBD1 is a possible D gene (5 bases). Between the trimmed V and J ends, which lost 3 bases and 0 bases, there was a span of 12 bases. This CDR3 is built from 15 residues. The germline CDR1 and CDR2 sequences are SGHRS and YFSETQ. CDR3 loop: CASSWSRDLNTEAFF. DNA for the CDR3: TGCGCCAGCAGCTGGAGCCGGGACCTGAACACTGAAGCTTTCTTT. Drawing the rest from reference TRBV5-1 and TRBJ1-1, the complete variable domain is KAGVTQTPRYLIKTRGQQVTLSCSPISGHRSVSWYQQTPGQGLQFLFEYFSETQRNKGNFPGRFSGRQFSNSRSEMNVSTLELGDSALYLCASSWSRDLNTEAFFGQGTRLTVV.

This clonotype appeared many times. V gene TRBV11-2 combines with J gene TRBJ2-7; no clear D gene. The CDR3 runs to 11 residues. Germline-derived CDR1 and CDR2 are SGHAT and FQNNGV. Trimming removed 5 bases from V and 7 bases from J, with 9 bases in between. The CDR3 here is CASSNVGEQYF. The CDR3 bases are TGTGCCAGCAGCAACGTCGGTGAGCAGTACTTC. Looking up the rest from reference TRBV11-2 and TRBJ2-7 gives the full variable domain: EAGVAQSPRYKIIEKRQSVAFWCNPISGHATLYWYQQILGQGPKLLIQFQNNGVVDDSQLPKDRFSAERLKGVDSTLKIQPAKLEDSAVYLCASSNVGEQYFGPGTRLTVT.

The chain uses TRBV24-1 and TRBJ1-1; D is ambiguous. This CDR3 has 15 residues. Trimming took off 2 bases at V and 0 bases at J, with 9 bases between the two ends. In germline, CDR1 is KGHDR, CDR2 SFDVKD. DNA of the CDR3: TGTGCCACCAGTGATTCCGCGGGGTTGAACACTGAAGCTTTCTTT. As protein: CATSDSAGLNTEAFF.

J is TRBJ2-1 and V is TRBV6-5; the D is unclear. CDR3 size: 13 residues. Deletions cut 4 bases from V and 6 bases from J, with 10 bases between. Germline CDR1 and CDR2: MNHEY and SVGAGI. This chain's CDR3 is CASSSLASNEQFF. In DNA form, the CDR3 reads TGTGCCAGCAGTTCCCTGGCTAGCAATGAGCAGTTCTTC.

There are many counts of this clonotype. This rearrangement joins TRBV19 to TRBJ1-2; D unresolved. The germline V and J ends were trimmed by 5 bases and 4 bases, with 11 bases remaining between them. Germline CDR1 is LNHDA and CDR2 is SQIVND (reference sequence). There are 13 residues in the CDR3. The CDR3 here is CASSAPGFYGYTF. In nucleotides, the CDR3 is TGTGCCAGTAGTGCTCCAGGATTCTATGGCTACACCTTC. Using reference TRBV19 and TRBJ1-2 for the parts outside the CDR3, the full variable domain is DGGITQSPKYLFRKEGQNVTLSCEQNLNHDAMYWYRQDPGQGLRLIYYSQIVNDFQKGDIAEGYSVSREKKESFPLTVTSAQKNPTAFYLCASSAPGFYGYTFGSGTRLTVV.

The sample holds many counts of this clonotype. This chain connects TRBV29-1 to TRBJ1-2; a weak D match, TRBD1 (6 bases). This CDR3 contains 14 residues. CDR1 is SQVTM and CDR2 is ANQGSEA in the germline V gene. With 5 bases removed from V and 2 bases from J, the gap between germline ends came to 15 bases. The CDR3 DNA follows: TGCAGCGTTCGTTCGTCGGGACAAAACTATGGCTACACCTTC. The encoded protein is CSVRSSGQNYGYTF.

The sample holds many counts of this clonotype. The CDR3 coding sequence is TGTGCCAGCAGCCAGGGGGGGGGGTACCAAGAGACCCAGTACTTC. Its translation is CASSQGGGYQETQYF. The chain uses TRBV6-1 and TRBJ2-5; possibly TRBD1 or TRBD2 for D (7 bases each). V lost 6 bases and J lost 0, with 14 bases in between. Germline CDR1 and CDR2: MNHNS and SASEGT. The CDR3 is made up of 15 amino acids.

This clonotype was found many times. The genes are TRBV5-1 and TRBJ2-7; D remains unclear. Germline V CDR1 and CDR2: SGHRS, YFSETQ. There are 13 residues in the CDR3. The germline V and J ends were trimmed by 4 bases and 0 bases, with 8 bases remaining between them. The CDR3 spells CASSGILSYEQYF. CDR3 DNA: TGCGCCAGCAGCGGGATCCTCTCCTACGAGCAGTACTTC.

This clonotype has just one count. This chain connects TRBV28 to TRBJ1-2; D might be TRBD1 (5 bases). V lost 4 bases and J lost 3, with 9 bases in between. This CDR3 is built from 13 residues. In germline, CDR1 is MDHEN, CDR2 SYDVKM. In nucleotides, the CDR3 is TGTGCCAGCAGTTATGGGACCCACTATGGCTACACCTTC. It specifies CASSYGTHYGYTF.

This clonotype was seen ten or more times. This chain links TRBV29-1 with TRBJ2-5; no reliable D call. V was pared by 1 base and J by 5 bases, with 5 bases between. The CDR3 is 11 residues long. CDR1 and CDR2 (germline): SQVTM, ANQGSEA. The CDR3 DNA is TGCAGCGTTGAAGGCGATGAGACCCAGTACTTC. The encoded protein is CSVEGDETQYF. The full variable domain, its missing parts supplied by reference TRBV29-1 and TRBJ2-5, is SAVISQKPSRDICQRGTSLTIQCQVDSQVTMMFWYRQQPGQSLTLIATANQGSEATYESGFVIDKFPISRPNLTFSTLTVSNMSPEDSSIYLCSVEGDETQYFGPGTRLLVL.

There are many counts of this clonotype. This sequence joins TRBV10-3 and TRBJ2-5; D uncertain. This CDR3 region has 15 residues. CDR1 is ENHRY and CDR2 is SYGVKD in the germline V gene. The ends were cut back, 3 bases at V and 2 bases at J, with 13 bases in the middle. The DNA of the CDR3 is TGTGCCATCAGTGACACGCGTTCCTATCAAGAGACCCAGTACTTC. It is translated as CAISDTRSYQETQYF.

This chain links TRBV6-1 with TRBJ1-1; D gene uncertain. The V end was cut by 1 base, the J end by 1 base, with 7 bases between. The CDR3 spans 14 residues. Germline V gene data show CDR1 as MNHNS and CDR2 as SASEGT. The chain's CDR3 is CASSEVVTNTEAFF. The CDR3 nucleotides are TGTGCCAGCAGTGAAGTGGTCACGAACACTGAAGCTTTCTTT.

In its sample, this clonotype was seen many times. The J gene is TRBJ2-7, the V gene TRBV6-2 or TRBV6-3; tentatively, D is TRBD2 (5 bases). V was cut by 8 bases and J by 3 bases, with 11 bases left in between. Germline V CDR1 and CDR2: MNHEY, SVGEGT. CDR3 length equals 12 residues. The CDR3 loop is CASANGGYEQYF. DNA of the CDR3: TGTGCCAGCGCCAATGGAGGCTACGAGCAGTACTTC.